This is a list of T cell receptor beta chains from one sample in a study of T cells after yellow fever vaccination. TCRdb re-called the 5' RACE reads with MiXCR, one entry per CDR3 protein. The table has some 260,000 distinct CDR3 sequences, about 5% seen once. The sample was CD4+ T cells sorted from PBMCs, taken on the day of the yellow fever booster vaccination. These receptors were collected from a man younger than 35 who received the YFV17D yellow fever vaccine. The CDR3 runs from the conserved cysteine through the conserved F or W. The order of the fields is D gene, J gene, clone size, V gene, CDR3 DNA, CDR3 protein. D genes are given only for firm matches. Clone size is given for some rows only: seen once, a few or many times, or a class if the clone is expanded.

>TRBD1|TRBJ2-5|few|TRBV2
TGTGCCAGCAGTGAAAGCGTGCTGGACAGGGCCCAAGAGACCCAGTACTTC
CASSESVLDRAQETQYF
>.|TRBJ2-5|many|TRBV7-9
TGTGCCAGCAGCCCCAGGGCACAAAAAGAGACCCAGTACTTC
CASSPRAQKETQYF
>TRBD1|TRBJ2-6|.|TRBV4-3
TGCGCCAGCAGGCGATCCGGGACAGGGGGCCCCTCTGGGGCCAACGTCCTGACTTTC
CASRRSGTGGPSGANVLTF
>.|TRBJ1-6|few|TRBV3-1
TGTGCCAGCAGCCAACAGTCACAGGGTAATTCACCCCTCCACTTT
CASSQQSQGNSPLHF
>.|TRBJ2-5|few|TRBV5-1
TGCGCCAGCAGCCCGGGGAGAAAAGAGACCCAGTACTTC
CASSPGRKETQYF
>.|TRBJ2-5|.|TRBV28
TGTGCCAGCAGTTTAAGGGTGACTCGAGAGACCCAGTACTTC
CASSLRVTRETQYF
>.|TRBJ2-5|many|TRBV11-2
TGTGCCAGCAGCTCTGGGCGGACCCAGTACTTC
CASSSGRTQYF
>.|TRBJ2-6|many|TRBV4-3
TGCGCCAGCAGCCAAGAGTGGAGGCAGGGGCACGGGGCCAACGTCCTGACTTTC
CASSQEWRQGHGANVLTF
>TRBD1|TRBJ1-2|few|TRBV4-1
TGCGCCAGCAGATTTGCAGGGGGCAACTATGGCTACACCTTC
CASRFAGGNYGYTF
>.|TRBJ2-5|many|TRBV7-9
TGTGCCAGCAGGCCTGCGGGGGAGACCCAGTACTTC
CASRPAGETQYF
>.|TRBJ2-3|.|TRBV5-1
TGCGCCAGCAGCTTGGATCCTCGCAGTAGCACAGATACGCAGTATTTT
CASSLDPRSSTDTQYF
>TRBD2|TRBJ2-5|few|TRBV6-2/TRBV6-3
TGTGCCAGCAGGATATGGACTAGCGGGCGAAAAGAGACCCAGTACTTC
CASRIWTSGRKETQYF
>.|TRBJ2-1|many|TRBV11-1
TGTGCCAGCAGCCCCAAGGTCCTCTCCTACAATGAGCAGTTCTTC
CASSPKVLSYNEQFF
>TRBD1|TRBJ1-2|many|TRBV6-2/TRBV6-3
TGTGCCACCTCGGACAGGGACATATATGGCTACACCTTC
CATSDRDIYGYTF
>TRBD2|TRBJ2-3|many|TRBV10-3
TGTGCCATCAGTGCTAGCGGGGTAACAGATACGCAGTATTTT
CAISASGVTDTQYF
>.|TRBJ2-5|many|TRBV12-3/TRBV12-4
TGTGCCAGCAGAGGACTTCAAGAGACCCAGTACTTC
CASRGLQETQYF
>.|TRBJ2-5|.|TRBV20-1
TGCAGTGCTAGAGATTTAGCTCGGGAGACCCAGTACTTC
CSARDLARETQYF
>.|TRBJ2-2|many|TRBV10-3
TGTGCCAGTCGGGGGGCCGACGCCGGGGAGCTGTTTTTT
CASRGADAGELFF
>.|TRBJ2-7|few|TRBV19
TGTGCCAGCCGGTGGGGCTACGAGCAGTACTTC
CASRWGYEQYF
>.|TRBJ2-2|few|TRBV3-1
TGTGCCAGCAGCCAAGTTCCAACGGATCGAGGGGAGCTGTTTTTT
CASSQVPTDRGELFF
>.|TRBJ2-5|many|TRBV5-1
TGCGCCAGCCAGGGAATAGTAACAGAGACCCAGTACTTC
CASQGIVTETQYF
>.|TRBJ2-2|many|TRBV5-1
TGCGCCAGCAGCTCTCCCAGGGGCACCGGGGAGCTGTTTTTT
CASSSPRGTGELFF
>.|TRBJ2-1|many|TRBV4-1
TGCGCCAGCAGCAAAACTATACTAGAGATATACAATGAGCAGTTCTTC
CASSKTILEIYNEQFF
>.|TRBJ1-3|.|TRBV9
TGTGCCAGCAGCGTAGAAGCAAGAAACACCATATATTTT
CASSVEARNTIYF
>.|TRBJ1-1|few|TRBV11-2
TGTGCCGGAAGGAATCAGGTGAACACTGAAGCTTTCTTT
CAGRNQVNTEAFF
>.|TRBJ2-5|many|TRBV7-2
TGTGCCAGCAGCCTAGGTTTATTGACCCAGTACTTC
CASSLGLLTQYF
>.|TRBJ2-1|few|TRBV6-5
TGTGCCAGCAGTTACTCCCGAATAAGCTACAATGAGCAGTTCTTC
CASSYSRISYNEQFF
>.|TRBJ2-5|many|TRBV18
TGTGCCAGCTCTGCTACCCAAGAGACCCAGTACTTC
CASSATQETQYF
>.|TRBJ1-2|few|TRBV15
TGTGCCACCAGCAGTTACATAACCTATGGCTACACCTTC
CATSSYITYGYTF
>TRBD2|TRBJ2-7|many|TRBV7-9
TGTGCCAGCAGCCCGAAGCATACTAGCGGGGCGAACTACGAGCAGTACTTC
CASSPKHTSGANYEQYF
>TRBD1|TRBJ1-5|few|TRBV7-2
TGTGCCAGCAGCTTAGAAGGGGGCGGTCAGCCCCAGCATTTT
CASSLEGGGQPQHF
>TRBD1|TRBJ2-3|.|TRBV9
TGTGCCAGCAGCGTATCAGACTACAGGGGCCCAGATACGCAGTATTTT
CASSVSDYRGPDTQYF
>TRBD1|TRBJ1-1|.|TRBV7-8
TGTGCCAGCAGCCCCTCCAGACAGGGCGTTGGCGCTTTCTTT
CASSPSRQGVGAFF
>TRBD1|TRBJ1-1|.|TRBV29-1
TGCAGCGTTTCCCGGGACAGGGGCGCTGAAGCTTTCTTT
CSVSRDRGAEAFF
>TRBD1|TRBJ2-2|.|TRBV14
TGTGCCAGCAGCCCTTGGACAGGGGGCTTCGGGGAGCTGTTTTTT
CASSPWTGGFGELFF